This entry features one TCR beta chain sequence. Trimming took 6 bases from V and 1 from J, leaving 9 bases between them. This CDR3 has 14 amino acids. Germline V gene sequence: CDR1 KGHSH, CDR2 LQKENI. This sample stems from a study of T cell changes during pregnancy in multiple sclerosis. The protocol was immunoSEQ multiplex PCR, while the TCRdb copy is restricted to in-frame clones and leaves out a portion. The sample records roughly 57,000 clones, around 89% being singletons. The sample was peripheral blood, taken in the first trimester of pregnancy. The clonotype was recovered from a female donor with multiple sclerosis, enrolled in a pregnancy study. This chain uses TRBV18 with TRBJ2-2; no clear D gene. The CDR3 protein is CASSSLGNTGELFF. The DNA for the CDR3 is TGTGCCAGCTCCTCCCTCGGGAACACCGGGGAGCTGTTTTTT.